The T cell receptor (beta chain) described here comes from a study of human CD4 T cells and Enterobacteriaceae. Ex vivo total memory CD4+ samples were deeply sequenced, detecting one cell in 200,000. Using immunoSEQ multiplex PCR, the repertoire was profiled, and TCRdb retains in-frame clones only, with some absent. In the table there are about 29,000 clones, roughly four fifths of which are singletons. For this clone: What it binds is unknown.

This CDR3 comprises 13 residues. Germline CDR1 SNHLY, CDR2 FYNNEI. V was pared by 8 bases and J by 1 base, with 4 bases of the junction left unmatched. Memory CD4+ T cells were sorted as all CD4+ cells except CD45RA+CCR7+CD95- naive cells, over 95% pure. Before sorting, cells positive for CD8, CD14, CD16, CD56, CD19 or bright CD25 were removed. Study results and caveats: Broadly cross-reactive clonotypes: about 60% of the 19 ranked in the top 5%. Ex vivo clonotype reactivity was inferred only by sequence matching.

V is TRBV2 and J is TRBJ1-1; 7 nucleotides match TRBD1. Specimen: memory CD4+ T cells from blood. The clonotype was recovered from a human donor in good health. The CDR3 DNA reads TGTGCCAGCGGGGGACAGTGGAACACTGAAGCTTTCTTT. Translating it yields CASGGQWNTEAFF.